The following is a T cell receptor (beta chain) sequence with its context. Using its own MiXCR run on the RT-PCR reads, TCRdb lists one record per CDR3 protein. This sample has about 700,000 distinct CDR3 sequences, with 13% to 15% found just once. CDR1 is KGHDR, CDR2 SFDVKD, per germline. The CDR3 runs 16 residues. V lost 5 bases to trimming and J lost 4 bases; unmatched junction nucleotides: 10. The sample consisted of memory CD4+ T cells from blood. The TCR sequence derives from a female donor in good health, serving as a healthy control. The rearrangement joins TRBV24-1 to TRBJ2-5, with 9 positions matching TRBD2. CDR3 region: CATSASGLAKVETQYF. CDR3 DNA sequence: TGTGCCACCAGTGCTAGCGGACTAGCGAAAGTAGAGACCCAGTACTTC.